This T cell receptor (beta chain) was identified during a study of CD8+CD57+ T cells in acquired aplastic anemia. As for the study in general: Sorted CD4+ and CD8+ cell DNA averaged roughly 3.2 ug. Healthy donors had, on average, approximately 9.9 million reads for their CD4+ cells.

Study-wide findings and caveats: Sharing between patients and controls was observed for twenty-nine CD8+ CDR3 sequences.

In regard to this clonotype: No antigen is known for it.

Genomic DNA served as template for TCR beta VDJ and CDR3 profiling. TCRdb itself ran the reads through MiXCR, one entry per CDR3 protein. The sample shows hundreds of thousands of distinct CDR3 sequences, just under 70% of them seen only once. The CDR3 is made up of 11 amino acids. The V end was cut by 7 bases, the J end by 2 bases, with 8 bases between. CDR1 SQVTM and CDR2 ANQGSEA come from the germline V gene. The sequence was collected from a human donor in good health, serving as a control. V is TRBV29-1 and J is TRBJ1-2, with D unclear. The sequenced sample consisted of sorted CD4+, CD8+, or CD8+CD57+ T cells (not recorded which) from PBMCs. The DNA of the CDR3 is TGCAGCGCAGACACCAACTATGGCTACACCTTC. Protein product: CSADTNYGYTF.